This TCR beta chain came from a study of OX40 agonist ivuxolimab in advanced cancers. Overall study context: Dose-escalation cases comprised hepatocellular carcinoma, melanoma, renal cell or head and neck cancer. At approximately 83% male, the cohort had a mean age of approximately 60 years, ranging from about 20 to 79.

Looked up from germline, CDR1 is MDHEN and CDR2 is SYDVKM. This CDR3 has 14 amino acids. J was trimmed by 4 bases and V by 6 bases; bases with no gene match: 5. About this clone itself: Antigen unknown.

Some clones are missing from TCRdb's copy, which holds only in-frame ones; the method was immunoSEQ multiplex PCR. The sample carries some 140,000 clones, 93% recorded once. Findings of the study overall: Individuals who were partial responders at 0.1-3.0 mg/kg had clonal expansion that ranked among the lowest. On average, CD8+ T cells had more expanded clones than CD4+.

This receptor was taken from an adult with an advanced solid tumor such as melanoma, head and neck, liver or kidney cancer. The chain uses TRBV28 and TRBJ1-4; TRBD1 matches at 7 bases. This specimen consisted of CD4+ or CD8+ T cells sorted from blood, obtained in a trial of the OX40 agonist ivuxolimab. The CDR3 loop reads CASSGGQYNEKLFF. The CDR3 nucleotides are TGTGCCAGCAGCGGGGGACAGTATAATGAAAAACTGTTTTTT. Filled out from reference TRBV28 and TRBJ1-4, the complete variable domain reads DVKVTQSSRYLVKRTGEKVFLECVQDMDHENMFWYRQDPGLGLRLIYFSYDVKMKEKGDIPEGYSVSREKKERFSLILESASTNQTSMYLCASSGGQYNEKLFFGSGTQLSVL.